The count of the clone carrying this T cell receptor beta chain is one. These data originate in a study of control samples from healthy donors and cancer patients. Sequenced by immunoSEQ multiplex PCR; TCRdb stores in-frame clones only, minus some. The table shows some 74,000 clones, with 94% occurring only once. The V end lost 2 bases, the J end lost 3 bases, and 8 bases lay between the germline ends. Looked up from germline, CDR1 is MNHEY and CDR2 is SMNVEV (reference sequence). The CDR3 sequence is 14 residues long. This TCR came from a woman aged 25 to 45 in good health. The J gene is TRBJ1-5, the V gene TRBV27; D unclear. The material sequenced was blood. The CDR3 DNA follows: TGTGCCAGCAGTTTACGGGCCCCCAATCAGCCCCAGCATTTT. Translated, it gives CASSLRAPNQPQHF.